Shown below are 21 T cell receptor beta chains from a single sample sequenced in a study of tissue T cells after allogeneic stem cell transplantation. Assay: immunoSEQ multiplex PCR; the TCRdb copy retains only in-frame clones and omits some. The sample includes about 26,000 clones, under 95% seen only once; the top ten take roughly 2%. The material sequenced was blood, taken before transplantation. The receptors were sampled from a male donor aged 60 or over who later had graft-versus-host disease after an allogeneic stem cell transplant.

V is TRBV5-1 and J is TRBJ1-6; 10 positions agree with TRBD1. CDR1 and CDR2 from the germline V gene are SGHRS and YFSETQ. The length of the CDR3 is 16 residues. The V gene end was trimmed by 9 bases and the J gene end by 0 bases; junction bases not matched to a gene: 6. The CDR3 sequence is CATRTGGDSYNSPLHF. The CDR3, as DNA: TGCGCCACAAGGACAGGGGGGGACTCCTATAATTCACCCCTCCACTTT.

The rearrangement uses TRBV28 and TRBJ2-7; D is ambiguous. Trimming removed 9 bases from V and 5 bases from J, with 11 bases in between. This CDR3 spans 11 amino acids. CDR1 MDHEN and CDR2 SYDVKM come from the germline V gene. CDR3 region: CASDGPHEQYF. The CDR3 DNA sequence: TGTGCCAGTGACGGACCCCACGAGCAGTACTTC.

The chain uses TRBV5-1 and TRBJ2-4, with D perhaps matching TRBD2 (6 bases). Per germline, CDR1 SGHRS and CDR2 YFSETQ. The V end lost 0 bases, the J end lost 6 bases, and 7 bases lay between the germline ends. The CDR3 length is 13 residues. DNA of the CDR3: TGCGCCAGCAGCTTGGGGGGAGGAAACATTCAGTACTTC. The encoded protein is CASSLGGGNIQYF.

V is TRBV2 and J is TRBJ2-1, with 9 bases fitting TRBD2. Trimming at V came to 9 bases and at J to 0 bases, leaving 9 bases not matched to a gene. Germline CDR1 is SNHLY and CDR2 is FYNNEI. This CDR3 contains 16 residues. In DNA form, the CDR3 reads TGTGCCAGGGGTGGAGCGGGAGGACTCTCCTACAATGAGCAGTTCTTC. Protein: CARGGAGGLSYNEQFF.

V and J are TRBV23-1 and TRBJ1-6; TRBD1 matches at 9 bases. TRBV23-1 is filed as an ORF, its function uncertain. J was trimmed by 13 bases and V by 1 base; bases with no gene match: 11. This CDR3 region has 16 residues. The DNA for the CDR3 is TGCGCCAGCAGTCAATTACGGGACAGGGAGGGTCGGCCCCTCCACTTT. Its protein product is CASSQLRDREGRPLHF.

The V and J genes are TRBV11-2 and TRBJ1-1, with D unclear. V lost 5 bases to trimming and J lost 4 bases, with 5 bases between them. Germline CDR1 SGHAT, CDR2 FQNNGV. The CDR3 contains 11 residues. The CDR3 coding sequence is TGTGCCAGCAGCCCACTCACTGAAGCTTTCTTT. Its protein product is CASSPLTEAFF.

This clone was counted a few times. The rearrangement uses TRBV4-1 and TRBJ2-1; D may be TRBD2 (6 bases). Germline V CDR1 and CDR2: MGHRA, YSYEKL. The CDR3 loop spans 17 amino acids. Trimming pared 3 bases from V and 10 bases from J, leaving 25 bases between. CDR3 region: CASSQILRGPLTREQFF. The CDR3 coding sequence is TGCGCCAGCAGCCAGATCTTGAGGGGACCCTTGACTAGGGAGCAGTTCTTC.

The rearrangement joins TRBV7-2 to TRBJ1-1, with 7 bases fitting TRBD1. CDR3 size: 14 residues. Germline V lookup: CDR1 SGHTA, CDR2 FQGNSA. V lost 5 bases, J lost 8 bases, and 11 bases stayed unmatched. CDR3 DNA: TGTGCCAGCAGCCCACCGGGACAGTTCGAAGAAGCTTTCTTT. The encoded protein is CASSPPGQFEEAFF.

The table lists this clone with a count of one. This chain links TRBV2 with TRBJ1-2, with no clear D. This CDR3 has 12 residues. The germline CDR1 and CDR2 sequences are SNHLY and FYNNEI. Trimming left V 2 bases short and J 6 bases short, with 7 bases between. The CDR3 here is CASSELQDGYTF. The DNA of the CDR3 is TGTGCCAGCAGTGAATTGCAGGATGGCTACACCTTC.

The chain recombines TRBV7-9 with TRBJ1-5; no clear D. CDR3 size: 17 residues. Germline V lookup: CDR1 SEHNR, CDR2 FQNEAQ (reference sequence). Trimming pared 2 bases from V and 4 bases from J, leaving 18 bases between. The CDR3 protein is CASSLWLSGNRNQPQHF. CDR3 coding DNA: TGTGCCAGCAGCTTATGGCTTTCGGGAAATAGGAATCAGCCCCAGCATTTT.

This chain joins TRBV4-3 and TRBJ2-7; 9 bases line up with TRBD2. Germline V lookup: CDR1 LGHNA, CDR2 YSLEER. This CDR3 comprises 16 residues. Losses at the gene ends were 0 bases for V and 6 bases for J; bases not matched to a gene: 9. The CDR3 DNA reads TGCGCCAGCAGCCAAGAACCATTAGCGGGAGAGGTCGAGCAGTACTTC. As protein: CASSQEPLAGEVEQYF.

The CDR3 loop reads CASSPYSGGYYEQYF. The CDR3 bases are TGTGCCAGCAGCCCCTATAGCGGGGGGTACTACGAGCAGTACTTC. The V and J genes are TRBV7-8 and TRBJ2-7; 10 bases match TRBD2. V was pared by 5 bases and J by 3 bases, with 7 bases of the junction left unmatched. The CDR3 runs 15 residues. The V gene's germline CDR1 is SGHVS and CDR2 FQNEAQ. The whole variable domain, remainder taken from reference TRBV7-8 and TRBJ2-7, is GAGVSQSPRYKVAKRGQDVALRCDPISGHVSLFWYQQALGQGPEFLTYFQNEAQLDKSGLPSDRFFAERPEGSVSTLKIQRTQQEDSAVYLCASSPYSGGYYEQYFGPGTRLTVT.

This clone was detected only once. This chain links TRBV30 with TRBJ2-7; 7 bases are shared with TRBD2. The length of the CDR3 is 13 residues. V lost 2 bases, J lost 3 bases, and 4 bases stayed unmatched. The germline CDR1 and CDR2 sequences are GTSNPN and SVGIG (reference sequence). CDR3 region: CAWSLWGGYEQYF. The CDR3, as DNA: TGTGCCTGGAGTCTTTGGGGGGGCTACGAGCAGTACTTC.

The V call is TRBV2, the J call TRBJ2-1, with TRBD1 matching over 7 bases. J gave up 10 bases and V 8 bases, and 8 bases lay outside the gene matches. The CDR3 loop spans 12 amino acids. Germline V gene data show CDR1 as SNHLY and CDR2 as FYNNEI. The CDR3 DNA is TGTGCCAGCCGGGTAGGGGGCGGGGAGCAGTTCTTC. This encodes CASRVGGGEQFF.

The rearrangement uses TRBV11-2 and TRBJ2-1; D remains ambiguous. CDR1 is SGHAT, CDR2 FQNNGV, per germline. CDR3 size: 13 residues. Trimming removed 5 bases from V and 9 bases from J, with 14 bases in between. The CDR3 DNA follows: TGTGCCAGCAGCCCCCGGCCGAGTGTTGAGCAGTTCTTC. Translating it yields CASSPRPSVEQFF.

The chain joins TRBV5-3 to TRBJ2-3, with D tentatively TRBD1 (5 bases). TRBV5-3 is an ORF, and what it does is uncertain. V dropped 6 bases and J dropped 4 bases, with 15 bases sitting between them. The CDR3 is 14 amino acids. The chain's CDR3 is CARTRQGGPDTQYF. CDR3 in DNA: TGTGCCAGAACGAGGCAGGGTGGTCCAGATACGCAGTATTTT.

CDR3 amino acids: CAWSLAGTVGSPLHF. CDR3 bases: TGTGCCTGGAGTCTTGCCGGGACAGTGGGTTCACCCCTCCACTTT. The V call is TRBV30, the J call TRBJ1-6, with TRBD1 matching 7 bases. The CDR3 has 15 amino acids. Germline CDR1 reads GTSNPN; CDR2 reads SVGIG (reference sequence). After removal of 2 bases from V and 9 bases from J, the junction contained 10 bases not matched to a gene.

V gene TRBV30 combines with J gene TRBJ2-3; 7 bases map to TRBD2. The CDR3 extends over 15 amino acids. V was pared by 7 bases and J by 3 bases, with 13 bases of the junction left unmatched. Germline CDR1 and CDR2: GTSNPN and SVGIG (reference sequence). The CDR3 sequence is CASREGLSPTDTQYF. In DNA form, the CDR3 reads TGTGCCTCTCGCGAGGGACTAAGTCCGACAGATACGCAGTATTTT.

This clone was observed a handful of times. The chain has TRBV4-2 and TRBJ1-5; D not resolved. This CDR3 comprises 14 residues. V was cut by 0 bases and J by 4 bases, with 7 bases left in between. The germline gives CDR1 LGHNA, CDR2 YNFKEQ. CDR3 in amino acids: CASSQDGVNQPQHF. The DNA for the CDR3 is TGTGCCAGCAGCCAAGACGGAGTAAATCAGCCCCAGCATTTT.

The chain combines TRBV5-1 with TRBJ2-1, with D possibly matching TRBD2 (7 bases). CDR1 SGHRS and CDR2 YFSETQ come from the germline V gene. The CDR3 is made up of 15 amino acids. Between the trimmed V and J ends, which lost 9 bases and 4 bases, there was a span of 20 bases. CDR3 protein: CATSYREGVYNEQFF. The CDR3 DNA reads TGCGCCACTTCGTACAGGGAGGGTGTTTACAATGAGCAGTTCTTC. Based on the CDR3 plus reference TRBV5-1 and TRBJ2-1, the full variable domain is KAGVTQTPRYLIKTRGQQVTLSCSPISGHRSVSWYQQTPGQGLQFLFEYFSETQRNKGNFPGRFSGRQFSNSRSEMNVSTLELGDSALYLCATSYREGVYNEQFFGPGTRLTVL.

The rearrangement joins TRBV5-1 to TRBJ2-3; D gene uncertain. There are 14 residues in the CDR3. V lost 7 bases, J lost 2 bases, and 14 bases lay in between. Per the germline V gene, CDR1 is SGHRS and CDR2 is YFSETQ. The CDR3 reads CASGPVPNTDTQYF. The DNA for the CDR3 is TGCGCCAGCGGGCCCGTCCCGAACACAGATACGCAGTATTTT.